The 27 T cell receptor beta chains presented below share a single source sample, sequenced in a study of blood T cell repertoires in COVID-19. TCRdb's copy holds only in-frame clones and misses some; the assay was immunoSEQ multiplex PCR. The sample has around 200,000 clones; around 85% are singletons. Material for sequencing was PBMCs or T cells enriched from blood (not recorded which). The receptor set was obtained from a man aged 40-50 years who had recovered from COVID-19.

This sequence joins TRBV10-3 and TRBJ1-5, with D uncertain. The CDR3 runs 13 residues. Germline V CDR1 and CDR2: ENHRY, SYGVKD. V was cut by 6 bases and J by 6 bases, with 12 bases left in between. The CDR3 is CAISTSTSQPQHF. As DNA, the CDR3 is TGTGCCATCAGCACCTCGACAAGTCAGCCCCAGCATTTT.

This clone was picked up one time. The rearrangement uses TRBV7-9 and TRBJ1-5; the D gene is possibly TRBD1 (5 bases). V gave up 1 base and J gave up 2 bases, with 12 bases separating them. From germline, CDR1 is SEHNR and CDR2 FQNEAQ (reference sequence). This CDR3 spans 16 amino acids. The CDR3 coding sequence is TGTGCCAGCAGCTTAGGGTGGGGGGAAGGCAATCAGCCCCAGCATTTT. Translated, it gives CASSLGWGEGNQPQHF.

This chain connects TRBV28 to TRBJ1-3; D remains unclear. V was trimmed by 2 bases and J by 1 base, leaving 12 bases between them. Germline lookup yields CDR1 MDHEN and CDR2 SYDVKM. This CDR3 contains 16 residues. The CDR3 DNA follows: TGTGCCAGCAGTTTACTTACGGGAAAATCTGGAAACACCATATATTTT. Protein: CASSLLTGKSGNTIYF.

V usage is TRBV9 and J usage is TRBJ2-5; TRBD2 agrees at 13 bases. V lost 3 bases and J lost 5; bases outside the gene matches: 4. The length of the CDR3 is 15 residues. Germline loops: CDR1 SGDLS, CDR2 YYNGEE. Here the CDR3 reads CASSGTSGSRETQYF. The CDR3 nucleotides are TGTGCCAGCAGCGGGACTAGCGGGAGTCGGGAGACCCAGTACTTC.

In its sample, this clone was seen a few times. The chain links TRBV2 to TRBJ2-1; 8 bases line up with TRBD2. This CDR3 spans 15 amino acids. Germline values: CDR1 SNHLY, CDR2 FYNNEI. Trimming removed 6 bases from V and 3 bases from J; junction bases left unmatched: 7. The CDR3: CASRSRAGDYNEQFF. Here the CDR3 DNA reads TGTGCCAGCAGATCGCGAGCGGGAGACTACAATGAGCAGTTCTTC.

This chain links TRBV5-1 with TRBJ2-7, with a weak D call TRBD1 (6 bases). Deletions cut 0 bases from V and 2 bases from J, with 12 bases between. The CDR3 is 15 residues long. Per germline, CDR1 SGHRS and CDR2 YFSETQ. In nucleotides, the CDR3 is TGCGCCAGCAGCTTGGGGCCAGGGGAAGCCTACGAGCAGTACTTC. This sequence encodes CASSLGPGEAYEQYF.

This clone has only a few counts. CDR3: CASSQASSETQPQHF. Written as DNA, the CDR3 is TGCGCCAGCAGCCAAGCTTCGTCAGAAACACAGCCCCAGCATTTT. V and J are TRBV4-1 and TRBJ1-5; D call uncertain. Trimming stripped 1 base from V and 7 bases from J, with 14 bases between. The CDR3 runs to 15 residues. In germline, CDR1 is MGHRA, CDR2 YSYEKL.

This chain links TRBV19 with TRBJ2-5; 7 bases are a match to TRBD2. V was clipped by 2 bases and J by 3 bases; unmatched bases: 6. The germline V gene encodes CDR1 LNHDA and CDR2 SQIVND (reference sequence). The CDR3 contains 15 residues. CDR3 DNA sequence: TGTGCCAGTAGTATAACCCCGGGGAGGGAAGAGACCCAGTACTTC. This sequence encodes CASSITPGREETQYF. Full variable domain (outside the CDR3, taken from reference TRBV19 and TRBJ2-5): DGGITQSPKYLFRKEGQNVTLSCEQNLNHDAMYWYRQDPGQGLRLIYYSQIVNDFQKGDIAEGYSVSREKKESFPLTVTSAQKNPTAFYLCASSITPGREETQYFGPGTRLLVL.

The CDR3 region is CASSIFLDRASGTQYF. The CDR3 region has the DNA TGTGCCAGTAGTATTTTTCTGGACAGGGCCTCGGGTACGCAGTATTTT. This chain links TRBV19 with TRBJ2-3; TRBD1 agrees at 8 bases. Germline CDR1 is LNHDA and CDR2 is SQIVND (reference sequence). The CDR3 loop spans 16 amino acids. The J segment lost 8 bases and the V segment lost 3 bases, leaving 13 bases of the junction unmatched.

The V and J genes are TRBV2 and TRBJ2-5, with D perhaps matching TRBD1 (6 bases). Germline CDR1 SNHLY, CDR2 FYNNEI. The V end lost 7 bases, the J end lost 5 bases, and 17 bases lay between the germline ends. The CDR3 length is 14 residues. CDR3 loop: CASTKLGAGETQYF. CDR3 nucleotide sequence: TGTGCCAGCACGAAGTTGGGGGCCGGGGAGACCCAGTACTTC. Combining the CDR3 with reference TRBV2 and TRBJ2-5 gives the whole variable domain EPEVTQTPSHQVTQMGQEVILRCVPISNHLYFYWYRQILGQKVEFLVSFYNNEISEKSEIFDDQFSVERPDGSNFTLKIRSTKLEDSAMYFCASTKLGAGETQYFGPGTRLLVL.

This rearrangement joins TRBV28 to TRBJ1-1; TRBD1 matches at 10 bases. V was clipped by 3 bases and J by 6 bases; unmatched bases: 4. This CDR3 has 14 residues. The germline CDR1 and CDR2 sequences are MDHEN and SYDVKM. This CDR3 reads CASSLTGGAAEAFF. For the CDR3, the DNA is TGTGCCAGCAGTTTGACAGGGGGCGCGGCTGAAGCTTTCTTT.

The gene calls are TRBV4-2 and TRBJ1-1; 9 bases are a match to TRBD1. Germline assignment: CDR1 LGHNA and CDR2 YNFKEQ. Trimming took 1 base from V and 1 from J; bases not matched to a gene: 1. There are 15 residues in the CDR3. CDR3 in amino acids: CASSQATGGNTEAFF. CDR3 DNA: TGTGCCAGCAGCCAAGCGACAGGGGGGAACACTGAAGCTTTCTTT.

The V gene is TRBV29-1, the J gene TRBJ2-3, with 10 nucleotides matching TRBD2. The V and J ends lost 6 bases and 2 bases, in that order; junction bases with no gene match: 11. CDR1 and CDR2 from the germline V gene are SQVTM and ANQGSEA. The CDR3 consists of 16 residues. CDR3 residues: CSVTGTSGTNTDTQYF. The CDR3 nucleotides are TGCAGCGTAACCGGCACTAGCGGGACGAACACAGATACGCAGTATTTT.

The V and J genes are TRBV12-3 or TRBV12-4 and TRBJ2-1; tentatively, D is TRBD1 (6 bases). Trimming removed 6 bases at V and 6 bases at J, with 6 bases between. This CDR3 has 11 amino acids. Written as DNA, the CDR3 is TGTGCCAGCAGGGACAGCAATGAGCAGTTCTTC. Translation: CASRDSNEQFF.

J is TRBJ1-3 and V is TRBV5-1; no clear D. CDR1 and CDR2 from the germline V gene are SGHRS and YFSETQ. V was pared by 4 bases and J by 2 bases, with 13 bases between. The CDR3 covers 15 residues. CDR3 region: CASSLAEVAGNTIYF. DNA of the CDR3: TGCGCCAGCAGCCTGGCGGAGGTGGCTGGAAACACCATATATTTT.

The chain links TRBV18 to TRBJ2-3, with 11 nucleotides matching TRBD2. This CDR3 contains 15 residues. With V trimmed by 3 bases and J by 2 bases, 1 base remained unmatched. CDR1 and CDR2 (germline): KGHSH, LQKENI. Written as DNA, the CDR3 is TGTGCCAGCTCACCGACTAGCGGGACCACAGATACGCAGTATTTT. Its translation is CASSPTSGTTDTQYF.

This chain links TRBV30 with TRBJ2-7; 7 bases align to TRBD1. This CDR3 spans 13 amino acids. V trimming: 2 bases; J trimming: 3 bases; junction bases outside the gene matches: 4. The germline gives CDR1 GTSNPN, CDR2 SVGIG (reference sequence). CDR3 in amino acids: CAWSLGQFYEQYF. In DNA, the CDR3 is TGTGCCTGGAGTCTGGGACAGTTCTACGAGCAGTACTTC.

CDR3 coding DNA: TGTGCCAGCAGTTTAACGGGTCATCAGCCCCAGCATTTT. Encoded protein: CASSLTGHQPQHF. This chain connects TRBV27 to TRBJ1-5, with D uncertain. This CDR3 spans 13 amino acids. CDR1 and CDR2 from the germline V gene are MNHEY and SMNVEV (reference sequence). V gave up 2 bases and J gave up 5 bases, with 7 bases separating them.

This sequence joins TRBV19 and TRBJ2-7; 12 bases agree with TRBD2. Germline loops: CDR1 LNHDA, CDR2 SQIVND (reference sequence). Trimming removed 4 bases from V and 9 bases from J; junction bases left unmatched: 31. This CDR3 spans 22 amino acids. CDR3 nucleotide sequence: TGTGCCAGTAGTACCGGACAGGGGGAAACCCGGACTAGCGGGGCCTATTTAGTCGGGCAGTACTTC. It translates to CASSTGQGETRTSGAYLVGQYF. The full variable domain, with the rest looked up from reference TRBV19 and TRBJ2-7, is DGGITQSPKYLFRKEGQNVTLSCEQNLNHDAMYWYRQDPGQGLRLIYYSQIVNDFQKGDIAEGYSVSREKKESFPLTVTSAQKNPTAFYLCASSTGQGETRTSGAYLVGQYFGPGTRLTVT.

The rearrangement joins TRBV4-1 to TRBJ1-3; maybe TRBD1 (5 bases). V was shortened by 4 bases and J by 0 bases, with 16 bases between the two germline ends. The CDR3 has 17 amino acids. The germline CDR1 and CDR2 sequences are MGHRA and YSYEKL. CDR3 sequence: CASSRSTAASSGNTIYF. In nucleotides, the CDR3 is TGCGCCAGCAGCCGATCGACAGCCGCGAGCTCTGGAAACACCATATATTTT.

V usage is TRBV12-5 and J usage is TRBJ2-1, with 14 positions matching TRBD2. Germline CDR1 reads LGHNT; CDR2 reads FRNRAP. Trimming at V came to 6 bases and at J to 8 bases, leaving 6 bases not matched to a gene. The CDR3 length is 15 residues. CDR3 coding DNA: TGTGCTAGTGGGAACGGGACTAGCGGGAGCTATGAGCAGTTCTTC. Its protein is CASGNGTSGSYEQFF. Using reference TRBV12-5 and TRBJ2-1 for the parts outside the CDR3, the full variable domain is DARVTQTPRHKVTEMGQEVTMRCQPILGHNTVFWYRQTMMQGLELLAYFRNRAPLDDSGMPKDRFSAEMPDATLATLKIQPSEPRDSAVYFCASGNGTSGSYEQFFGPGTRLTVL.

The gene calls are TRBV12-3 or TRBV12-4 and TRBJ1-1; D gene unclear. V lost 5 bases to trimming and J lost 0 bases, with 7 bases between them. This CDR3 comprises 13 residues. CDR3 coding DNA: TGTGCCAGCAGTCCCAAAATGAACACTGAAGCTTTCTTT. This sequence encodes CASSPKMNTEAFF.

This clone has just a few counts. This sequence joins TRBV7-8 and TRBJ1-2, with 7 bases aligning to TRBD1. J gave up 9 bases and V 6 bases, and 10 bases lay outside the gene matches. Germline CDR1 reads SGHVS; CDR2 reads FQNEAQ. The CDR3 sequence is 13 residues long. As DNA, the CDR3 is TGTGCCAGCAGAGAGACAGGGCATCATAGCTACACCTTC. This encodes CASRETGHHSYTF.

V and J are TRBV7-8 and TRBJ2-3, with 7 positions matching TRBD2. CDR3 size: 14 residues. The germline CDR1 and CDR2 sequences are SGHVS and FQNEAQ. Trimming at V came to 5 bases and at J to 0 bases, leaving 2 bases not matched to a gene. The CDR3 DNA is TGTGCCAGCAGCACTAGCGCAAGCACAGATACGCAGTATTTT. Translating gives CASSTSASTDTQYF.

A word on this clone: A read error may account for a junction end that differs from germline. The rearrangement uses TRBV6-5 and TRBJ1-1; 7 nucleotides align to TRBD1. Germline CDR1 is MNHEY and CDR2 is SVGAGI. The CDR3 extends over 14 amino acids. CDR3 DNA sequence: TGTGCCAGCACCCCAACAGGGGTGAAGACTGAAGCTTTCTTT. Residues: CASTPTGVKTEAFF.

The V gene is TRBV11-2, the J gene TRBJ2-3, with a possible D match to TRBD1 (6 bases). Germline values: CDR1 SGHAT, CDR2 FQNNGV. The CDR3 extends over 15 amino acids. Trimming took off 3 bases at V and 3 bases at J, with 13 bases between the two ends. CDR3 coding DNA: TGTGCCAGCAGCTTTGGGGGCTTCCCTACAGATACGCAGTATTTT. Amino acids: CASSFGGFPTDTQYF.

The CDR3 here is CASSLKLAGGPAGELFF. CDR3 nucleotides: TGCGCCAGCAGCTTGAAATTAGCGGGAGGCCCCGCCGGGGAGCTGTTTTTT. The J gene is TRBJ2-2, the V gene TRBV5-1, with TRBD2 identical over 10 bases. After removal of 1 base from V and 6 bases from J, the junction contained 9 bases not matched to a gene. CDR3 length: 17 amino acids. Germline CDR1 and CDR2: SGHRS and YFSETQ. Full variable domain (missing parts from reference TRBV5-1 and TRBJ2-2): KAGVTQTPRYLIKTRGQQVTLSCSPISGHRSVSWYQQTPGQGLQFLFEYFSETQRNKGNFPGRFSGRQFSNSRSEMNVSTLELGDSALYLCASSLKLAGGPAGELFFGEGSRLTVL.